The 32 T cell receptor beta chains listed next were all sequenced from one sample in a study of T cell responses to AZD1222 COVID-19 vaccine. Repertoires were generated with immunoSEQ multiplex PCR, while TCRdb's copy carries only in-frame clones and drops some. Among around 150,000 clones listed, approximately 92% were seen once. The material was peripheral blood, obtained 28 days after the second AZD1222 dose. These receptors were obtained from an adult who received the AZD1222 COVID-19 vaccine.

This chain joins TRBV3-1 (or the pseudogene TRBV3-2) and TRBJ2-2; tentative D call: TRBD2 (6 bases). CDR1 and CDR2 from the germline V gene are LGHDT and YNNKEL (reference sequence). The V end lost 6 bases, the J end lost 6 bases, and 14 bases lay between the germline ends. The CDR3 totals 14 residues. The CDR3 here is CASRHTSSPGELFF. The CDR3 DNA reads as TGTGCCAGCAGACATACTAGCTCCCCCGGGGAGCTGTTTTTT.

The rearrangement links TRBV18 to TRBJ2-1; D is undetermined. Germline CDR1 and CDR2: KGHSH and LQKENI. V lost 6 bases to trimming and J lost 5 bases, with 14 bases between them. CDR3 size: 14 residues. CDR3 loop: CASSPPQSNNEQFF. The CDR3 bases are TGTGCCAGCTCCCCCCCACAATCAAACAATGAGCAGTTCTTC.

This clone was recorded once. The gene calls are TRBV5-4 and TRBJ1-2; D gene ambiguous. The CDR3 has 13 residues. Per the germline V gene, CDR1 is SGHNT and CDR2 is YYREEE (reference sequence). Trimming removed 1 base from V and 6 bases from J, with 10 bases in between. CDR3 in amino acids: CASSLNRDNGYTF. DNA for the CDR3: TGTGCCAGCAGCTTGAACCGGGATAATGGCTACACCTTC.

The table lists this clone with a few counts. The V gene is TRBV6-1, the J gene TRBJ1-5; D possibly corresponds to TRBD1 (5 bases). V was shortened by 2 bases and J by 4 bases, with 9 bases between the two germline ends. CDR1 is MNHNS and CDR2 is SASEGT in the germline V gene. The length of the CDR3 is 14 residues. The DNA of the CDR3 is TGTGCCAGCAGTGAAATCAGGGTTAATCAGCCCCAGCATTTT. Protein product: CASSEIRVNQPQHF.

V gene TRBV10-2 combines with J gene TRBJ2-5, with TRBD2 matching over 9 bases. Per the germline V gene, CDR1 is WSHSY and CDR2 is SAAADI. The CDR3 sequence is 15 residues long. V was pared by 3 bases and J by 1 base, with 3 bases of the junction left unmatched. The CDR3 loop is CASSDLAGLQETQYF. The CDR3 DNA reads TGCGCCAGCAGTGATCTAGCGGGGCTCCAAGAGACCCAGTACTTC.

V is TRBV2 and J is TRBJ2-1; possibly TRBD2 for D (6 bases). The V and J ends lost 2 bases and 12 bases respectively, with 14 bases between them. The germline gives CDR1 SNHLY, CDR2 FYNNEI. CDR3 length: 13 amino acids. The CDR3 is CASSEIPGRGQFF. The CDR3 DNA reads as TGTGCCAGCAGTGAAATTCCGGGGCGGGGGCAGTTCTTC.

The chain recombines TRBV5-1 with TRBJ2-5; 8 nucleotides agree with TRBD2. V shed 0 bases, J shed 2 bases, and the junction held 6 bases outside the gene matches. The CDR3 length is 16 residues. CDR1 SGHRS and CDR2 YFSETQ come from the germline V gene. The CDR3: CASSLEGTSPQETQYF. DNA for the CDR3: TGCGCCAGCAGCTTGGAGGGGACTAGTCCTCAAGAGACCCAGTACTTC.

The V gene is TRBV18, the J gene TRBJ1-1; a possible D gene is TRBD1 (5 bases). Germline CDR1 is KGHSH and CDR2 is LQKENI. The CDR3 contains 15 residues. V was clipped by 0 bases and J by 0 bases, with 8 bases between them. Here the CDR3 DNA reads TGTGCCAGCTCACCACCGGGGGGGATGAACACTGAAGCTTTCTTT. It encodes CASSPPGGMNTEAFF.

The rearrangement uses TRBV6-5 and TRBJ2-1, with D unresolved. Germline V gene lookup returns CDR1 MNHEY and CDR2 SVGAGI. Trimming removed 4 bases from V and 1 base from J, with 11 bases in between. This CDR3 is built from 15 residues. The CDR3 loop is CASSFNSWSYNEQFF. The CDR3, as DNA: TGTGCCAGCAGTTTCAATAGTTGGTCCTACAATGAGCAGTTCTTC.

V usage is TRBV25-1 and J usage is TRBJ1-3; D unresolved. Trimming took 3 bases from V and 0 from J, leaving 6 bases between them. The CDR3 runs 14 residues. Germline CDR1 reads MGHDK; CDR2 reads SYGVNS. The CDR3 nucleotides are TGTGCCAGCAGTGAGGAGCGCTCTGGAAACACCATATATTTT. It is translated as CASSEERSGNTIYF.

The genes are TRBV4-1 and TRBJ2-2; 11 bases map to TRBD2. Germline CDR1 is MGHRA and CDR2 is YSYEKL. Germline trimming cut 4 bases from V and 6 bases from J; bases unmatched to any gene: 4. The CDR3 covers 15 residues. The CDR3 spells CASSPQGLAAGELFF. The CDR3 DNA sequence: TGCGCCAGCAGCCCCCAGGGACTAGCGGCCGGGGAGCTGTTTTTT.

The chain recombines TRBV21-1 with TRBJ2-4; the table names TRBD2, a call not compared with the DNA. TRBV21-1 is a recognized pseudogene. There are 13 residues in the CDR3. For the CDR3, the DNA is TGTGCCAGCAGCAAAGAAGGACTGACTCTTCAGTACTTC. Protein: CASSKEGLTLQYF.

This chain connects TRBV6-6 to TRBJ1-6; possibly TRBD1 for D (5 bases). Trimming removed 5 bases from V and 6 bases from J, with 11 bases in between. The germline CDR1 and CDR2 sequences are MNHNY and SVGAGI (reference sequence). The CDR3 runs to 14 residues. The CDR3 protein is CASSLTDSNSPLHF. For the CDR3, the DNA is TGTGCCAGCAGTCTCACCGACAGTAATTCACCCCTCCACTTT.

The genes are TRBV7-7 and TRBJ2-5, with TRBD2 matching over 7 bases. The CDR3 is 13 amino acids. V was clipped by 5 bases and J by 5 bases; unmatched bases: 5. Germline V gene lookup returns CDR1 SSHAT and CDR2 FNYEAQ (reference sequence). The CDR3 region is CASSIFSGETQYF. The CDR3 nucleotides read TGTGCCAGCAGCATATTTAGCGGGGAGACCCAGTACTTC.

The rearrangement links TRBV27 to TRBJ1-6; D gene unclear. V dropped 6 bases and J dropped 8 bases, with 17 bases sitting between them. CDR1 is MNHEY and CDR2 is SMNVEV in the germline V gene (reference sequence). CDR3 size: 15 residues. Here the CDR3 DNA reads TGTGCCAGCAGAACTACCGGTCCCTCGCATTCACCCCTCCACTTT. Protein: CASRTTGPSHSPLHF.

The chain uses TRBV6-5 and TRBJ2-1; D is unclear. Germline loops: CDR1 MNHEY, CDR2 SVGAGI. The ends were cut back, 6 bases at V and 7 bases at J, with 7 bases in the middle. The CDR3 totals 11 residues. This CDR3 is CASSLGNEQFF. DNA of the CDR3: TGTGCCAGCAGCCTTGGAAATGAGCAGTTCTTC.

This sequence joins TRBV5-1 and TRBJ2-7; 7 bases match TRBD2. The CDR3 sequence is 15 residues long. The junction had 6 bases not matched to a gene; V was cut back by 0 bases and J by 3 bases. Germline V gene sequence: CDR1 SGHRS, CDR2 YFSETQ. The CDR3 reads CASSLDAPGGYEQYF. The CDR3 bases are TGCGCCAGCAGCTTGGACGCGCCGGGGGGCTACGAGCAGTACTTC.

The chain employs TRBV7-7 and TRBJ2-1, with 12 nucleotides matching TRBD2. Germline loops: CDR1 SSHAT, CDR2 FNYEAQ (reference sequence). V shed 5 bases, J shed 9 bases, and the junction held 8 bases outside the gene matches. This CDR3 has 15 residues. This CDR3 reads CASSPRLAGEVEQFF. The CDR3 DNA sequence: TGTGCCAGCAGCCCAAGACTAGCGGGAGAAGTTGAGCAGTTCTTC.

The chain recombines TRBV6-2 or TRBV6-3 with TRBJ2-1; the D call may be TRBD1 or TRBD2 (5 bases each). The CDR3 has 13 amino acids. The germline V gene encodes CDR1 MNHEY and CDR2 SVGEGT. Trimming took off 2 bases at V and 9 bases at J, with 11 bases between the two ends. This CDR3 is CASSYLNGGEQFF. CDR3 in DNA: TGTGCCAGCAGTTACCTCAATGGGGGTGAGCAGTTCTTC.

The chain links TRBV7-9 to TRBJ1-3; D might be TRBD1 (5 bases). Germline V gene lookup returns CDR1 SEHNR and CDR2 FQNEAQ (reference sequence). With 1 base removed from V and 0 bases from J, the gap between germline ends came to 10 bases. The CDR3 length is 16 residues. The CDR3 DNA sequence: TGTGCCAGCAGCTTAGTAACAGGCACCTCTGGAAACACCATATATTTT. This codes for CASSLVTGTSGNTIYF. Full variable domain (missing parts from reference TRBV7-9 and TRBJ1-3): DTGVSQNPRHKITKRGQNVTFRCDPISEHNRLYWYRQTLGQGPEFLTYFQNEAQLEKSRLLSDRFSAERPKGSFSTLEIQRTEQGDSAMYLCASSLVTGTSGNTIYFGEGSWLTVV.

The CDR3 reads CATSEAPTSEFF. In nucleotides, the CDR3 is TGTGCCACCAGTGAGGCCCCGACATCGGAGTTCTTC. The chain has TRBV24-1 and TRBJ2-1; D is ambiguous. This CDR3 has 12 residues. The V gene lost 4 bases and the J gene lost 14 bases, with 14 bases spanning the gap. Per germline, CDR1 KGHDR and CDR2 SFDVKD.

This sequence joins TRBV18 and TRBJ2-7; TRBD2 matches 9 bases. The CDR3 consists of 14 residues. With V trimmed by 6 bases and J by 5 bases, 8 bases remained unmatched. CDR1 is KGHSH and CDR2 is LQKENI in the germline V gene. CDR3 sequence: CASSISGSRDEQYF. The CDR3 DNA reads TGTGCCAGCTCTATTAGCGGGAGCCGCGACGAGCAGTACTTC.

V and J are TRBV10-2 and TRBJ1-1; 8 nucleotides match TRBD1. Germline V CDR1 and CDR2: WSHSY, SAAADI. V lost 8 bases to trimming and J lost 5 bases; unmatched junction nucleotides: 7. This CDR3 region has 13 residues. The CDR3 DNA sequence: TGCGCCAGCGAAGAAACAGGGGGAACTGAAGCTTTCTTT. Translated, it gives CASEETGGTEAFF.

V and J are TRBV10-3 and TRBJ1-2; no reliable D call. V gave up 8 bases and J gave up 0 bases, with 13 bases separating them. Looked up from germline, CDR1 is ENHRY and CDR2 is SYGVKD. The CDR3 is 14 amino acids. The CDR3 spells CAIESGTSNYGYTF. CDR3 DNA: TGTGCCATCGAATCGGGCACCTCTAACTATGGCTACACCTTC.

This rearrangement joins TRBV9 to TRBJ2-1; 14 bases agree with TRBD2. V gave up 3 bases and J gave up 6 bases; unmatched junction bases: 5. Per germline, CDR1 SGDLS and CDR2 YYNGEE. The CDR3 has 16 amino acids. CDR3 residues: CASSAWGLAGVNEQFF. In nucleotides, the CDR3 is TGTGCCAGCAGCGCCTGGGGACTAGCGGGAGTCAATGAGCAGTTCTTC.

The table lists this clone with a few counts. This chain links TRBV6-1 with TRBJ2-7; weak D call: TRBD2 (5 bases). Germline V CDR1 and CDR2: MNHNS, SASEGT. This CDR3 is built from 16 residues. Deletions cut 0 bases from V and 6 bases from J, with 18 bases between. CDR3 nucleotide sequence: TGTGCCAGCAGTGAAGCACCTCGGGGTATAGGAGGCGAGCAGTACTTC. It encodes CASSEAPRGIGGEQYF.

The chain couples TRBV28 to TRBJ2-7; 7 nucleotides align to TRBD1. Losses at the gene ends were 2 bases for V and 0 bases for J; bases not matched to a gene: 4. Looked up from germline, CDR1 is MDHEN and CDR2 is SYDVKM. The CDR3 loop spans 15 amino acids. As DNA, the CDR3 is TGTGCCAGCAGTTTAGCGACAGGGAGCTCCTACGAGCAGTACTTC. It is translated as CASSLATGSSYEQYF.

The J gene is TRBJ2-1, the V gene TRBV30, with 12 bases lining up with TRBD2. V trimming: 2 bases; J trimming: 4 bases; junction bases outside the gene matches: 9. Germline CDR1 GTSNPN, CDR2 SVGIG (reference sequence). CDR3 length equals 17 residues. CDR3 sequence reads: CAWSPRLAGEVYNEQFF. Here the CDR3 DNA reads TGTGCCTGGAGTCCTCGACTAGCGGGAGAGGTTTACAATGAGCAGTTCTTC.

The chain recombines TRBV5-4 with TRBJ1-1; D might be TRBD1 (5 bases). This CDR3 is built from 14 residues. The germline CDR1 and CDR2 sequences are SGHNT and YYREEE (reference sequence). V dropped 1 base and J dropped 4 bases, with 11 bases sitting between them. In DNA form, the CDR3 reads TGTGCCAGCAGCTTGCGGGACTCCGGCACTGAAGCTTTCTTT. Its protein product is CASSLRDSGTEAFF.

For the CDR3, the DNA is TGCGCCAGCAGCCCCAGGGAGCCGGGGTTGGAAAAACTGTTTTTT. Its protein product is CASSPREPGLEKLFF. This chain joins TRBV5-1 and TRBJ1-4; TRBD1 might be the D (5 bases). CDR3 length equals 15 residues. Germline V gene data show CDR1 as SGHRS and CDR2 as YFSETQ. V lost 4 bases to trimming and J lost 8 bases, with 18 bases between them.

The genes are TRBV2 and TRBJ2-2; unclear D gene. Trimming stripped 7 bases from V and 5 bases from J, with 11 bases between. Germline V gives CDR1 SNHLY, CDR2 FYNNEI. The CDR3 is 13 amino acids. This CDR3 is CASTRMGTGELFF. The DNA of the CDR3 is TGTGCCAGCACGAGAATGGGTACCGGGGAGCTGTTTTTT.

J is TRBJ2-1 and V is TRBV5-1; 16 nucleotides line up with TRBD2. The CDR3 length is 16 residues. V was pared by 4 bases and J by 10 bases, with 8 bases of the junction left unmatched. Germline CDR1 SGHRS, CDR2 YFSETQ. Here the CDR3 DNA reads TGCGCCAGCAGCGCCGGGACTAGCGGGAGGGCGGGGGAGCAGTTCTTC. This gives the protein CASSAGTSGRAGEQFF. The full variable domain, rest sourced from reference TRBV5-1 and TRBJ2-1, is KAGVTQTPRYLIKTRGQQVTLSCSPISGHRSVSWYQQTPGQGLQFLFEYFSETQRNKGNFPGRFSGRQFSNSRSEMNVSTLELGDSALYLCASSAGTSGRAGEQFFGPGTRLTVL.